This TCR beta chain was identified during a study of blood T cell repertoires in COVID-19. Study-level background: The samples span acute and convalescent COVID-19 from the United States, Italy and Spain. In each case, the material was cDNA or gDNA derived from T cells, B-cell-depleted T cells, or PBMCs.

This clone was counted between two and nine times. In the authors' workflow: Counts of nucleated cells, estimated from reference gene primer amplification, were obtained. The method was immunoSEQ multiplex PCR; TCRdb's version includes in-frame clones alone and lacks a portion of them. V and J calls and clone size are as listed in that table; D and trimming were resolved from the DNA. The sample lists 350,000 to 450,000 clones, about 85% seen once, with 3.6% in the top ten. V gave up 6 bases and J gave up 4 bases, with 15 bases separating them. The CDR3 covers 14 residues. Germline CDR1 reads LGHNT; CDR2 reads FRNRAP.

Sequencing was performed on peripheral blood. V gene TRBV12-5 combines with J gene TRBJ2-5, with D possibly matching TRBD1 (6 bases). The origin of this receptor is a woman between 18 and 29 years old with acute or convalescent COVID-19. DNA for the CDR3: TGTGCTAGTGGAGGGGGAGAAGTTGGAGAGACCCAGTACTTC. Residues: CASGGGEVGETQYF.